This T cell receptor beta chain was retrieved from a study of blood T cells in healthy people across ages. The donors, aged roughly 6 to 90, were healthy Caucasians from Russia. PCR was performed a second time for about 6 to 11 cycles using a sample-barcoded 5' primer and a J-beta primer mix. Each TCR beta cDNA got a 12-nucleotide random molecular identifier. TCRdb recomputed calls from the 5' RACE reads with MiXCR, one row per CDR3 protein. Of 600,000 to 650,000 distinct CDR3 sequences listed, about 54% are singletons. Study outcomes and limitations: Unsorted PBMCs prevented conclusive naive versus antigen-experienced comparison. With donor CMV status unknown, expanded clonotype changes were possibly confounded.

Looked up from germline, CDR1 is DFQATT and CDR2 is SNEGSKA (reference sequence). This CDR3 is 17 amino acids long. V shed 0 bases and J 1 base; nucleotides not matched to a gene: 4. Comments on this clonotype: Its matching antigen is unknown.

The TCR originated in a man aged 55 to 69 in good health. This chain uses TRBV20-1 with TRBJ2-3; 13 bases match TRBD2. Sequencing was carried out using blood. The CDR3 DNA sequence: TGCAGTGCTAGAGACCACGGACTAGCGGGGGGCACAGATACGCAGTATTTT. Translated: CSARDHGLAGGTDTQYF.